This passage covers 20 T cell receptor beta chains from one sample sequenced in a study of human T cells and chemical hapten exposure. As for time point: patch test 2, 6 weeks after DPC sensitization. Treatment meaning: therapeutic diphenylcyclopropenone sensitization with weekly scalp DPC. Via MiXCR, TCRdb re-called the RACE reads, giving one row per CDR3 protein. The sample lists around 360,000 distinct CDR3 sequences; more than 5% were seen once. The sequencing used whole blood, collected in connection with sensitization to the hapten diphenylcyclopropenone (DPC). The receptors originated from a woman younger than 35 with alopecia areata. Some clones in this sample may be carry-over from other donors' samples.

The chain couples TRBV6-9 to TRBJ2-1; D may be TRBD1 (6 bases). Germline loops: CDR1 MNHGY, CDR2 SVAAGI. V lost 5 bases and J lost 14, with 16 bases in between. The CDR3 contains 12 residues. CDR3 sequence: CASSRQAHEKFF. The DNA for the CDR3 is TGTGCCAGCAGTAGACAGGCCCATGAAAAGTTCTTC.

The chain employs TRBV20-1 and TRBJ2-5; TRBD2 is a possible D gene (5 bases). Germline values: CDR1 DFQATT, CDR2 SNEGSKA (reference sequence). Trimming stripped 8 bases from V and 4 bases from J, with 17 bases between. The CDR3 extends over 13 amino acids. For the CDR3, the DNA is TGCAGTACCCCGGGGATGGAATTAGAGACCCAGTACTTC. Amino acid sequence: CSTPGMELETQYF.

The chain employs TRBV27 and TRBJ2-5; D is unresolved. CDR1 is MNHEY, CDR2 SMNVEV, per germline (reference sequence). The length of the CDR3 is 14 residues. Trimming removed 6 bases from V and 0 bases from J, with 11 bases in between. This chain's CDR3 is CASSMDGHQETQYF. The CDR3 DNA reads TGTGCCAGCAGCATGGACGGCCACCAAGAGACCCAGTACTTC.

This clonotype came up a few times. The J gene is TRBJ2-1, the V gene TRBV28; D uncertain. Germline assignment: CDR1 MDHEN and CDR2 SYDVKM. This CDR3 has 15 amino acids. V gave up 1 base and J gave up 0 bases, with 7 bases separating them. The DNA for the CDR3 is TGTGCCAGCAGTTTATCCTCGGTCTCCTACAATGAGCAGTTCTTC. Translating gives CASSLSSVSYNEQFF.

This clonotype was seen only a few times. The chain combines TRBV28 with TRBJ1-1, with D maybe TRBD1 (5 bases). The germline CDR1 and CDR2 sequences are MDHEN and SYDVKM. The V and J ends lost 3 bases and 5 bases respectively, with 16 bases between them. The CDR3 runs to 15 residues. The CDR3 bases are TGTGCCAGCAGTTTGGGACCGGGACCAGGAACTGAAGCTTTCTTT. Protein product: CASSLGPGPGTEAFF.

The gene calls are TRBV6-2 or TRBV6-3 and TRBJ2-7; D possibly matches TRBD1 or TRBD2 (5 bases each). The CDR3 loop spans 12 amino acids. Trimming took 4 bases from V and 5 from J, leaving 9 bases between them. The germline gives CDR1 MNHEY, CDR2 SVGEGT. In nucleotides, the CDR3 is TGTGCCAGCAGTTGGGGGTTCCACGAGCAGTACTTC. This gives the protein CASSWGFHEQYF.

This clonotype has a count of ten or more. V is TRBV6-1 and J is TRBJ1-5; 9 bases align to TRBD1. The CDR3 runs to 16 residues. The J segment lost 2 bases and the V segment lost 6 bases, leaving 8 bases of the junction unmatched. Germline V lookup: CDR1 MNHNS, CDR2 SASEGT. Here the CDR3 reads CASRTGGGDGNQPQHF. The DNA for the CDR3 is TGTGCCAGCAGGACAGGGGGAGGGGACGGCAATCAGCCCCAGCATTTT.

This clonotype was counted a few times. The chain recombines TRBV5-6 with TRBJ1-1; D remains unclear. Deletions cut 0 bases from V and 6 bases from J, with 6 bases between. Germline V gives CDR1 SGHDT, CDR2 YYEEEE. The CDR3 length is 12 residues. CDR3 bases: TGTGCCAGCAGCTTGGAGACATCTGAAGCTTTCTTT. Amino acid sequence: CASSLETSEAFF. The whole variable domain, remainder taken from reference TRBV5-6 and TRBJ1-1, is DAGVTQSPTHLIKTRGQQVTLRCSPKSGHDTVSWYQQALGQGPQFIFQYYEEEERQRGNFPDRFSGHQFPNYSSELNVNALLLGDSALYLCASSLETSEAFFGQGTRLTVV.

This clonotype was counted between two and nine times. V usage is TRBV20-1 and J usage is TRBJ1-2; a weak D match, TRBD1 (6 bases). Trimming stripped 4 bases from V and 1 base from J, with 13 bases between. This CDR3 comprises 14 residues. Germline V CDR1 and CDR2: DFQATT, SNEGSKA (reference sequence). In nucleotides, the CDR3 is TGCAGTGCTAATCCTGGACAGCGTAACTATGGCTACACCTTC. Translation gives CSANPGQRNYGYTF.

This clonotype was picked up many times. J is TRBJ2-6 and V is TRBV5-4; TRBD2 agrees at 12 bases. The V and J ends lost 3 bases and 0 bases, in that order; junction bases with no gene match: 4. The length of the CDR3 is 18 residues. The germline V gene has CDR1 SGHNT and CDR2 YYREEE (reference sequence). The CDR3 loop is CASSSRTSGVSGANVLTF. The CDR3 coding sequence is TGTGCCAGCAGCTCCCGGACTAGCGGGGTCTCTGGGGCCAACGTCCTGACTTTC. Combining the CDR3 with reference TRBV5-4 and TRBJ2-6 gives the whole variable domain ETGVTQSPTHLIKTRGQQVTLRCSSQSGHNTVSWYQQALGQGPQFIFQYYREEENGRGNFPPRFSGLQFPNYSSELNVNALELDDSALYLCASSSRTSGVSGANVLTFGAGSRLTVL.

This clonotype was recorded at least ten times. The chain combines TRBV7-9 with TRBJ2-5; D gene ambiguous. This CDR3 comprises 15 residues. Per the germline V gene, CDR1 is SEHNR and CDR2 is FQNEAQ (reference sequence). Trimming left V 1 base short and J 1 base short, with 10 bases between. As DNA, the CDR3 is TGTGCCAGCAGCTTAGGGCAGGCGACCCAAGAGACCCAGTACTTC. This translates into CASSLGQATQETQYF.

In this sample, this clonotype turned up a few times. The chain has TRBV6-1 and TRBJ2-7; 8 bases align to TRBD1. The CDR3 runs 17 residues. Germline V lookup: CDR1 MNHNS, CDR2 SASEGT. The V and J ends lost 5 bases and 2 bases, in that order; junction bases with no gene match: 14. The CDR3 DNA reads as TGTGCCAGCAGTCCGATACCGGACAGGGTAGGCACCTACGAGCAGTACTTC. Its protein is CASSPIPDRVGTYEQYF.

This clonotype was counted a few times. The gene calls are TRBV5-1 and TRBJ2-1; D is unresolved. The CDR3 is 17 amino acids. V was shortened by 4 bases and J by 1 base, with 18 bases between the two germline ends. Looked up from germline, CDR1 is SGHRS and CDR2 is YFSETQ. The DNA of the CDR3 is TGCGCCAGCAGCCCCGGCATCAGCATAGGGTCCTACAATGAGCAGTTCTTC. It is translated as CASSPGISIGSYNEQFF.

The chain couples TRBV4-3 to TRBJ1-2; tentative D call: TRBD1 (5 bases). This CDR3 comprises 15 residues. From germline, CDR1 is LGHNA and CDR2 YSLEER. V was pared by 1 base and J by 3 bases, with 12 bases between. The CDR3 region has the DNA TGCGCCAGCAGCCAAGTTAAGGGGCAGGACTATGGCTACACCTTC. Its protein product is CASSQVKGQDYGYTF.

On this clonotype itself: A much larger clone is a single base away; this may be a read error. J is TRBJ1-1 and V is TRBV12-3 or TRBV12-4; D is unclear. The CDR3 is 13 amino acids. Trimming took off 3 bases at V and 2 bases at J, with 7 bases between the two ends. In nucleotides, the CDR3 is TGTGCCAGCAGTTTGTGCGGAAACACTGAAGCTTTCTTT. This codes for CASSLCGNTEAFF.

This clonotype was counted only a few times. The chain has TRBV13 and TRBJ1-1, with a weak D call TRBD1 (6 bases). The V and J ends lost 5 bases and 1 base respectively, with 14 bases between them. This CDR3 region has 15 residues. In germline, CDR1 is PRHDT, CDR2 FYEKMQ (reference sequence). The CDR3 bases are TGTGCCAGCAGCCCCGAGCGGGGGCCGAACACTGAAGCTTTCTTT. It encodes CASSPERGPNTEAFF.

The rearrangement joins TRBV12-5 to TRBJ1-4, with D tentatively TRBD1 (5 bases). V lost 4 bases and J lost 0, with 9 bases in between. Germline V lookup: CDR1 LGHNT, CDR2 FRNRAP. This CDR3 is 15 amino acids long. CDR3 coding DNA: TGTGCTAGTGGTTCTAGGGGATCAACTAATGAAAAACTGTTTTTT. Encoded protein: CASGSRGSTNEKLFF.

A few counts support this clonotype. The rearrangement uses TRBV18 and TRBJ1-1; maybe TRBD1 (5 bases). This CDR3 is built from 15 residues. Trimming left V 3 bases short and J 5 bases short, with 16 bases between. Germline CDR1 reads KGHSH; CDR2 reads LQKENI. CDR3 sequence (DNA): TGTGCCAGCTCACCCCCGACAGTTGGTCGGACTGAAGCTTTCTTT. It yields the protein CASSPPTVGRTEAFF.

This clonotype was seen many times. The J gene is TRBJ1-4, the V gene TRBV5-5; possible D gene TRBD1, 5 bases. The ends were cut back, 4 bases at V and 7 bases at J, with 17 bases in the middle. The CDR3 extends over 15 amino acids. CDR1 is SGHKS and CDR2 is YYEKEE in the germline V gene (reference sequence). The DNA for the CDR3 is TGTGCCAGCAGCCTAACTTCCCAGGGAGGTGAAAAACTGTTTTTT. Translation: CASSLTSQGGEKLFF.

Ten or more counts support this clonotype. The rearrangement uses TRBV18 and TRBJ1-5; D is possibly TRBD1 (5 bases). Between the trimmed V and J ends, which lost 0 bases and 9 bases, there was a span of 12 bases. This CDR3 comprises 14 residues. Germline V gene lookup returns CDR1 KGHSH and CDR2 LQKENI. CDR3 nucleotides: TGTGCCAGCTCACCACCGACGGTGGGGGGGCCCCAGCATTTT. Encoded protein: CASSPPTVGGPQHF.